Sequencing of this T cell receptor (beta chain) was carried out in a study of metastatic and nonmetastatic thyroid tumors. Not a single patient had been given any form of treatment at any point before undergoing thyroid surgery. MiXCR was used by TCRdb to re-call the PCR reads. The data hold about 56,000 clones, with 25% to 30% observed a single time. V lost 1 base, J lost 4 bases, and 14 bases lay in between. The CDR3 has 15 residues. Germline V gives CDR1 SGHTA, CDR2 FQGNSA. V gene TRBV7-2 combines with J gene TRBJ2-7; a weak D match, TRBD1 (6 bases). Sequencing input: blood. This receptor was identified in a female donor with papillary thyroid cancer or a benign thyroid nodule (not recorded which). Some clones in this sample may be carry-over from other donors' samples. In nucleotides, the CDR3 is TGTGCCAGCAGCTTAGTACAGGGACGCTCGTACGAGCAGTACTTC. It specifies CASSLVQGRSYEQYF.